What follows are 29 T cell receptor beta chains derived from one specimen sequenced in a study of blood T cell repertoires in COVID-19. Sequencing was performed with immunoSEQ multiplex PCR; in TCRdb, only in-frame clones are kept and a portion is missing. The sample holds more than 300,000 clones, about 88% seen once. The specimen was peripheral blood. These TCRs come from a woman between 70 and 85 years old with COVID-19, enrolled during active disease.

This chain joins TRBV5-1 and TRBJ2-3; D gene unclear. Germline lookup yields CDR1 SGHRS and CDR2 YFSETQ. This CDR3 is 15 amino acids long. V lost 5 bases to trimming and J lost 0 bases, with 13 bases between them. The CDR3 DNA is TGCGCCAGCAGATCATCGTTCACTAGCACAGATACGCAGTATTTT. This translates into CASRSSFTSTDTQYF.

V gene TRBV6-5 combines with J gene TRBJ1-2; 9 nucleotides agree with TRBD1. The trim removed 2 bases at V and 7 bases at J, leaving 2 bases unmatched. The CDR3 loop spans 13 amino acids. CDR1 is MNHEY, CDR2 SVGAGI, per germline. The CDR3 region has the DNA TGTGCCAGCAGTTACGGACAGGGGACTGGCTACACCTTC. Its protein product is CASSYGQGTGYTF.

V is TRBV27 and J is TRBJ1-2; D may be TRBD1 (5 bases). This CDR3 spans 12 amino acids. Germline V CDR1 and CDR2: MNHEY, SMNVEV (reference sequence). V was trimmed by 7 bases and J by 4 bases, leaving 10 bases between them. CDR3 loop: CASKQGSYGYTF. Here the CDR3 DNA reads TGTGCCAGCAAGCAGGGTTCCTATGGCTACACCTTC.

The chain joins TRBV9 to TRBJ2-2; tentatively, D is TRBD2 (6 bases). This CDR3 has 15 residues. Trimming stripped 1 base from V and 6 bases from J, with 13 bases between. CDR1 is SGDLS and CDR2 is YYNGEE in the germline V gene. The CDR3 DNA follows: TGTGCCAGCAGCGTACAGGAGGGTTGGCCCGGGGAGCTGTTTTTT. Its translation is CASSVQEGWPGELFF.

The sample holds a few counts of this clone. The J gene is TRBJ1-5, the V gene TRBV6-5, with 7 bases fitting TRBD1. V shed 6 bases, J shed 5 bases, and the junction held 4 bases outside the gene matches. This CDR3 is built from 13 residues. CDR1 and CDR2 (germline): MNHEY, SVGAGI. CDR3 in DNA: TGTGCCAGCAGCGACAGGGTCTATCAGCCCCAGCATTTT. Protein sequence: CASSDRVYQPQHF.

V gene TRBV19 combines with J gene TRBJ1-5, with 7 bases identical to TRBD1. The CDR3 spans 14 residues. After removal of 10 bases from V and 1 base from J, the junction contained 7 bases not matched to a gene. The V gene's germline CDR1 is LNHDA and CDR2 SQIVND (reference sequence). In DNA form, the CDR3 reads TGTGCCACCAAAGAACAGGGGAGCAATCAGCCCCAGCATTTT. Translation: CATKEQGSNQPQHF. The complete variable domain, with remaining parts taken from reference TRBV19 and TRBJ1-5, reads DGGITQSPKYLFRKEGQNVTLSCEQNLNHDAMYWYRQDPGQGLRLIYYSQIVNDFQKGDIAEGYSVSREKKESFPLTVTSAQKNPTAFYLCATKEQGSNQPQHFGDGTRLSIL.

This rearrangement joins TRBV2 to TRBJ2-5; TRBD2 agrees at 12 bases. CDR1 is SNHLY and CDR2 is FYNNEI in the germline V gene. This CDR3 is 14 amino acids long. After removal of 10 bases from V and 1 base from J, the junction contained 4 bases not matched to a gene. CDR3: CATTTSGGQETQYF. In DNA form, the CDR3 reads TGTGCCACCACGACTAGCGGGGGCCAAGAGACCCAGTACTTC.

The chain joins TRBV10-3 to TRBJ2-3, with TRBD2 matching over 8 bases. Per germline, CDR1 ENHRY and CDR2 SYGVKD. V shed 8 bases, J shed 0 bases, and the junction held 7 bases outside the gene matches. The CDR3 sequence is 15 residues long. CDR3 loop: CAIGKAGASTDTQYF. The CDR3 DNA reads as TGTGCCATCGGGAAAGCGGGGGCCAGCACAGATACGCAGTATTTT.

As DNA, the CDR3 is TGTGCCAGCAGTTACGGCAGGGGAAGCAATCAGCCCCAGCATTTT. Translating it yields CASSYGRGSNQPQHF. The gene calls are TRBV6-2 or TRBV6-3 and TRBJ1-5; D is possibly TRBD1 (6 bases). CDR3 length: 15 residues. The V and J ends lost 2 bases and 1 base respectively, with 9 bases between them. In germline, CDR1 is MNHEY, CDR2 SVGEGT.

The CDR3 bases are TGTGCCAGCAACCAACAGGGGGCAGGAGATACGCAGTATTTT. This encodes CASNQQGAGDTQYF. J is TRBJ2-3 and V is TRBV28; 9 bases are shared with TRBD1. The CDR3 has 14 amino acids. CDR1 is MDHEN and CDR2 is SYDVKM in the germline V gene. V gave up 7 bases and J gave up 5 bases; unmatched junction bases: 7.

The rearrangement uses TRBV6-5 and TRBJ1-1, with 7 positions matching TRBD1. CDR1 is MNHEY and CDR2 is SVGAGI in the germline V gene. The V gene end was trimmed by 2 bases and the J gene end by 0 bases; junction bases not matched to a gene: 3. This CDR3 contains 15 residues. CDR3 loop: CASSYRGRLNTEAFF. The CDR3 DNA is TGTGCCAGCAGTTACAGGGGGCGTTTGAACACTGAAGCTTTCTTT.

This clone was detected only once. This chain uses TRBV27 with TRBJ1-1, with unresolved D. The V end was cut by 6 bases, the J end by 5 bases, with 13 bases between. The CDR3 is 13 amino acids. Germline V lookup: CDR1 MNHEY, CDR2 SMNVEV (reference sequence). The CDR3 loop reads CASSLGLLTEAFF. In nucleotides, the CDR3 is TGTGCCAGCAGCCTCGGTTTGTTAACTGAAGCTTTCTTT.

This clone has just one count. V usage is TRBV27 and J usage is TRBJ1-1; D not resolved. This CDR3 has 11 amino acids. Germline lookup yields CDR1 MNHEY and CDR2 SMNVEV (reference sequence). Trimming cost V 8 bases and J 6 bases, with 10 bases left between them. The CDR3 region is CASHGISEAFF. The CDR3 DNA is TGTGCCAGCCACGGGATCTCTGAAGCTTTCTTT.

The chain is built from TRBV28 and TRBJ2-7, with a weak D call TRBD1 (5 bases). Germline V CDR1 and CDR2: MDHEN, SYDVKM. CDR3 length: 12 amino acids. Between the trimmed V and J ends, which lost 6 bases and 5 bases, there was a span of 11 bases. The CDR3, as DNA: TGTGCCAGCAGAGGCAGGGTAAACGAGCAGTACTTC. The encoded protein is CASRGRVNEQYF.

The chain combines TRBV3-1 (or the pseudogene TRBV3-2) with TRBJ2-7; possible D gene TRBD1, 6 bases. Germline V gene sequence: CDR1 LGHDT, CDR2 YNNKEL (reference sequence). V lost 0 bases and J lost 6, with 12 bases in between. The CDR3 runs to 14 residues. The CDR3 DNA sequence: TGTGCCAGCAGCCAAGATACGCAGGGGCGCGAGCAGTACTTC. The encoded protein is CASSQDTQGREQYF.

The chain couples TRBV28 to TRBJ1-2; possibly TRBD1 for D (6 bases). Germline V gives CDR1 MDHEN, CDR2 SYDVKM. The CDR3 loop spans 13 amino acids. Trimming pared 7 bases from V and 4 bases from J, leaving 13 bases between. The CDR3 loop reads CASTQTGTYGYTF. As DNA, the CDR3 is TGTGCCAGCACGCAAACAGGGACCTATGGCTACACCTTC.

V is TRBV30 and J is TRBJ2-1; D unresolved. CDR1 GTSNPN and CDR2 SVGIG come from the germline V gene (reference sequence). The CDR3 is 11 residues long. V shed 4 bases and J shed 5 bases, with 6 bases lying between them. For the CDR3, the DNA is TGTGCCTGGAAACAGAACAATGAGCAGTTCTTC. The encoded protein is CAWKQNNEQFF.

This clone appeared a single time. This chain joins TRBV18 and TRBJ1-1, with 8 bases aligning to TRBD1. CDR1 is KGHSH and CDR2 is LQKENI in the germline V gene. This CDR3 is built from 13 residues. Germline trimming cut 5 bases from V and 11 bases from J; bases unmatched to any gene: 10. CDR3 DNA sequence: TGTGCCAGCTCATCGACAGGGGAAGGTGTGGCTTTCTTT. Translating it yields CASSSTGEGVAFF.

This clone was found once. The chain links TRBV28 to TRBJ2-1, with 10 nucleotides matching TRBD2. CDR1 and CDR2 (germline): MDHEN, SYDVKM. V shed 6 bases and J 13 bases; nucleotides not matched to a gene: 9. This CDR3 spans 13 amino acids. CDR3 in DNA: TGTGCCAGCAGCTGGGGACTAGCGAGTATTCAGTTCTTC. As protein: CASSWGLASIQFF. Variable domain in full (rest from reference TRBV28 and TRBJ2-1): DVKVTQSSRYLVKRTGEKVFLECVQDMDHENMFWYRQDPGLGLRLIYFSYDVKMKEKGDIPEGYSVSREKKERFSLILESASTNQTSMYLCASSWGLASIQFFGPGTRLTVL.

The gene calls are TRBV28 and TRBJ1-2, with D tentatively TRBD1 (5 bases). Trimming took 5 bases from V and 2 from J, leaving 15 bases between them. CDR3 length: 15 amino acids. Per germline, CDR1 MDHEN and CDR2 SYDVKM. The CDR3 nucleotides read TGTGCCAGCAGTAGACAGCGCACTACCAACTATGGCTACACCTTC. As protein: CASSRQRTTNYGYTF.

This clone came up once. This chain links TRBV2 with TRBJ1-6; TRBD1 aligns across 8 bases. CDR1 SNHLY and CDR2 FYNNEI come from the germline V gene. V lost 6 bases, J lost 7 bases, and 5 bases stayed unmatched. The CDR3 totals 14 residues. CDR3 nucleotide sequence: TGTGCCAGCAGATCCGGGACAGGAAATTCACCCCTCCACTTT. It encodes CASRSGTGNSPLHF. The full variable domain, with the rest looked up from reference TRBV2 and TRBJ1-6, is EPEVTQTPSHQVTQMGQEVILRCVPISNHLYFYWYRQILGQKVEFLVSFYNNEISEKSEIFDDQFSVERPDGSNFTLKIRSTKLEDSAMYFCASRSGTGNSPLHFGNGTRLTVT.

V usage is TRBV12-3 or TRBV12-4 and J usage is TRBJ1-1; D remains unclear. CDR3 length equals 13 residues. The ends were cut back, 3 bases at V and 5 bases at J, with 10 bases in the middle. The CDR3 region has the DNA TGTGCCAGCAGTTTGGAACTGAGGACTGAAGCTTTCTTT. Translation: CASSLELRTEAFF.

This clone showed up just a few times. The chain links TRBV6-2 or TRBV6-3 to TRBJ1-1, with 7 bases fitting TRBD1. The germline CDR1 and CDR2 sequences are MNHEY and SVGEGT. The CDR3 loop spans 18 amino acids. The V and J ends lost 5 bases and 3 bases, in that order; junction bases with no gene match: 18. The CDR3 sequence: CASSGRMTGHRDYTEAFF. As DNA, the CDR3 is TGTGCCAGCAGTGGGCGGATGACAGGGCACCGGGATTACACTGAAGCTTTCTTT.

This chain uses TRBV2 with TRBJ1-1, with D perhaps TRBD1 (6 bases). Per germline, CDR1 SNHLY and CDR2 FYNNEI. Trimming took 4 bases from V and 10 from J, leaving 16 bases between them. CDR3 length equals 13 residues. CDR3 DNA: TGTGCCAGCAGTGTCCCAGGGGAAGTCGGAGCTTTCTTT. Protein product: CASSVPGEVGAFF.

The chain is built from TRBV7-2 and TRBJ1-3; the match to TRBD1 covers 9 bases. CDR1 is SGHTA and CDR2 is FQGNSA in the germline V gene. V shed 4 bases and J 4 bases; nucleotides not matched to a gene: 5. This CDR3 region has 15 residues. The CDR3: CASSWGTGSGNTIYF. CDR3 sequence (DNA): TGTGCCAGCAGCTGGGGGACAGGGTCCGGAAACACCATATATTTT.

The V call is TRBV6-5, the J call TRBJ1-3; 7 nucleotides align to TRBD1. Germline V gene data show CDR1 as MNHEY and CDR2 as SVGAGI. Trimming cost V 7 bases and J 0 bases; bases outside gene matches: 3. There are 14 residues in the CDR3. The CDR3 sequence is CASKDRSSGNTIYF. The CDR3 region has the DNA TGTGCCAGCAAGGACAGGAGCTCTGGAAACACCATATATTTT.

The V call is TRBV18, the J call TRBJ1-1, with D possibly TRBD1 on 6 matching bases. Germline V gene lookup returns CDR1 KGHSH and CDR2 LQKENI. The CDR3 is 13 amino acids. V lost 2 bases and J lost 6, with 10 bases in between. CDR3 amino acids: CASSPWQGSEAFF. In DNA, the CDR3 is TGTGCCAGCTCACCATGGCAGGGGTCTGAAGCTTTCTTT.

The chain is built from TRBV30 and TRBJ1-2; D might be TRBD1 (6 bases). CDR3 size: 13 residues. Looked up from germline, CDR1 is GTSNPN and CDR2 is SVGIG (reference sequence). V was trimmed by 5 bases and J by 4 bases, leaving 14 bases between them. The CDR3: CAWRLQGGYGYTF. As DNA, the CDR3 is TGTGCCTGGCGCTTACAGGGCGGCTATGGCTACACCTTC.

The chain recombines TRBV5-1 with TRBJ2-3; 8 nucleotides match TRBD1. CDR1 SGHRS and CDR2 YFSETQ come from the germline V gene. The CDR3 has 15 residues. V lost 0 bases, J lost 3 bases, and 3 bases stayed unmatched. The CDR3 bases are TGCGCCAGCAGCTTGGGGGACAGGCAAACAGATACGCAGTATTTT. The encoded protein is CASSLGDRQTDTQYF. The full variable domain, with the rest looked up from reference TRBV5-1 and TRBJ2-3, is KAGVTQTPRYLIKTRGQQVTLSCSPISGHRSVSWYQQTPGQGLQFLFEYFSETQRNKGNFPGRFSGRQFSNSRSEMNVSTLELGDSALYLCASSLGDRQTDTQYFGPGTRLTVL.